A selection of T cell receptor beta chains follows, all from one sample in a study of T cell changes during pregnancy in multiple sclerosis. Repertoires were generated with immunoSEQ multiplex PCR, while TCRdb's copy carries only in-frame clones and drops some. Of around 43,000 clones in the sample, 90% to 95% were seen once. The specimen comprised CD8+ T cells from peripheral blood mononuclear cells, sampled after pregnancy. The receptor source for this set is a female donor with multiple sclerosis, enrolled in a pregnancy study. Each CDR3 is given with its conserved first and last residue. A D gene is named only where the DNA matches it firmly. Expanded clones are given a class, and other clones once, few, many or no size at all.

v_gene,abundance,d_gene,j_gene,CDR3nt,CDR3aa
TRBV7-9,few,NA,TRBJ1-1,TGTGCCAGCAGGGAGGCAACTGAAGCTTTCTTT,CASREATEAFF
TRBV7-9,NA,NA,TRBJ2-2,TGTGCCAGCAGCTCGGGCAGGGCTGTCACCGGGGAGCTGTTTTTT,CASSSGRAVTGELFF
TRBV2,NA,NA,TRBJ1-4,TGTGCCAGCAGTGACCCTAGGCAGAATGAAAAACTGTTTTTT,CASSDPRQNEKLFF
TRBV29-1,once,NA,TRBJ2-3,TGCAGCGCAGGAAGGGGTAGCAGCAGCACAGATACGCAGTATTTT,CSAGRGSSSTDTQYF
TRBV19,NA,NA,TRBJ1-1,TGTGCCAGTAGTCCCAGTATGAACACTGAAGCTTTCTTT,CASSPSMNTEAFF
TRBV12-5,NA,TRBD1,TRBJ1-6,TGTGCTAGTGGTACCTCGGGACAGGGGATACTCTATAATTCACCCCTCCACTTT,CASGTSGQGILYNSPLHF
TRBV5-1,NA,TRBD1,TRBJ1-5,TGCGCCAGCAGCCCTCTACCGGGACAGGGGAATCAGCCCCAGCATTTT,CASSPLPGQGNQPQHF
TRBV19,NA,TRBD1,TRBJ1-1,TGTGCCAGTAGTATCGTGGGACAGGGGATGAACACTGAAGCTTTCTTT,CASSIVGQGMNTEAFF
TRBV7-2,NA,NA,TRBJ2-1,TGTGCCAGCAGCTTAGGACAGGCCTACAATGAGCAGTTCTTC,CASSLGQAYNEQFF
TRBV18,NA,TRBD1,TRBJ2-7,TGTGCCAGCTCACTCAGCCCGGGACAGTTTTCCTACGAGCAGTACTTC,CASSLSPGQFSYEQYF
TRBV7-6,NA,NA,TRBJ1-1,TGTGCCAGCTCAGACAGCCTTGAAGCTTTCTTT,CASSDSLEAFF
TRBV27,NA,TRBD1,TRBJ2-2,TGTGCCAGCAGCCGTCCCGGGACAGGCCCCGGGGAGCTGTTTTTT,CASSRPGTGPGELFF
TRBV27,NA,NA,TRBJ2-7,TGTGCCAGCAGAGCAGCGGGCGGGCGATCCTACGAGCAGTACTTC,CASRAAGGRSYEQYF
TRBV7-2,NA,NA,TRBJ2-7,TGTGCCAGCAGCTTATCACCGGACACAGTCTACGAGCAGTACTTC,CASSLSPDTVYEQYF
TRBV4-1,NA,TRBD1,TRBJ2-7,TGCGCCAGCAGCCAAAGGGACAGTAACGAGCAGTACTTC,CASSQRDSNEQYF
TRBV7-9,NA,TRBD1,TRBJ1-4,TGTGCCAGCAGGAAAGAGGGACAGGAAAATGAAAAACTGTTTTTT,CASRKEGQENEKLFF
TRBV5-1,NA,TRBD1,TRBJ1-2,TGCGCCAGCAGCCCTGGACAGGGGAGGTATGGCTACACCTTC,CASSPGQGRYGYTF
TRBV5-4,NA,TRBD2,TRBJ2-7,TGTGCCAGCAGCTTGGTAGCGGGAGTTGACGAGCAGTACTTC,CASSLVAGVDEQYF
TRBV27,NA,NA,TRBJ2-1,TGTGCCAGCAGTTTGGGGGGATCCTACAATGAGCAGTTCTTC,CASSLGGSYNEQFF
TRBV7-6,NA,TRBD2,TRBJ2-5,TGTGCCAGCAGCCCCGTGCGGCTAGCGGGGGGATCAGAGAAGACCCAGTACTTC,CASSPVRLAGGSEKTQYF
TRBV29-1,once,NA,TRBJ2-7,TGCAGCGCAGAAGGGGGTTCCTACGAGCAGTACTTC,CSAEGGSYEQYF
TRBV7-9,once,TRBD2,TRBJ2-2,TGTGCCAGCAGCCCTTCTTTAGCGGGAGGACCGAACACCGGGGAGCTGTTTTTT,CASSPSLAGGPNTGELFF
TRBV15,NA,NA,TRBJ1-5,TGTGCCACCAGCAGAGATCGGGGGGAGCATCAGCCCCAGCATTTT,CATSRDRGEHQPQHF
TRBV7-9,few,TRBD1,TRBJ2-7,TGTGCCAGCAGCTCAGGACAGGGAAGTCCAGCACCCTACGAGCAGTACTTC,CASSSGQGSPAPYEQYF
TRBV7-8,NA,TRBD1,TRBJ2-5,TGTGCCAGCAGCGTACCCCCTACAGGGGTCCAAGAGACCCAGTACTTC,CASSVPPTGVQETQYF